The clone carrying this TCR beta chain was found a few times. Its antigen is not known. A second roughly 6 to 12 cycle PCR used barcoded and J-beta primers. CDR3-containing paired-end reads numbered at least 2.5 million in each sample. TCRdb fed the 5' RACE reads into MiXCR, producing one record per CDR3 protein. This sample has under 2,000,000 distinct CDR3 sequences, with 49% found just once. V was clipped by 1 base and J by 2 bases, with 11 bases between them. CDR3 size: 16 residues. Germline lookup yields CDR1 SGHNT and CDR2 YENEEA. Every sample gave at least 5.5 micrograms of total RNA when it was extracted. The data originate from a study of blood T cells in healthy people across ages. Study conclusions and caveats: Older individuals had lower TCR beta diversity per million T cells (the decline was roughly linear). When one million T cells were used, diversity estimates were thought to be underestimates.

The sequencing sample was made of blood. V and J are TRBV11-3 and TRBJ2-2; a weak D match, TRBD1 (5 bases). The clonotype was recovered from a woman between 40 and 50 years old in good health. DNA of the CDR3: TGTGCCAGCAGCTTAGGGCAGGGCTCAAACACCGGGGAGCTGTTTTTT. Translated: CASSLGQGSNTGELFF.